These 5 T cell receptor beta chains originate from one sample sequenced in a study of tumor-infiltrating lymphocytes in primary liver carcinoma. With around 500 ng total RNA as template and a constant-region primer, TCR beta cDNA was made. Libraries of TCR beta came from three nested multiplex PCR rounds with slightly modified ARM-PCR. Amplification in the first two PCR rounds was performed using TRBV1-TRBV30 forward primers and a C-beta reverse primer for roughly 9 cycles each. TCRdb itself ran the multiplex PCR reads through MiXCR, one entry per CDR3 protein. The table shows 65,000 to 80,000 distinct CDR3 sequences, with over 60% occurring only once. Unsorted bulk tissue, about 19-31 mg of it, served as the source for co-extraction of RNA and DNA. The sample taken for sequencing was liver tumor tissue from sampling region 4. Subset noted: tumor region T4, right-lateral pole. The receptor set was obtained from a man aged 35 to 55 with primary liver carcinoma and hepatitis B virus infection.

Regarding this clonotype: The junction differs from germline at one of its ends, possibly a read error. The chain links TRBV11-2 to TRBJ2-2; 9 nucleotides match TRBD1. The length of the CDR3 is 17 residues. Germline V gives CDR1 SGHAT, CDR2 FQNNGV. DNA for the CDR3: TGTGCCAGCAGCTTTGATCGGGACAGGGTCGGCACACGGGAGCTGTTATTT. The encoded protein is CASSFDRDRVGTRELLF.

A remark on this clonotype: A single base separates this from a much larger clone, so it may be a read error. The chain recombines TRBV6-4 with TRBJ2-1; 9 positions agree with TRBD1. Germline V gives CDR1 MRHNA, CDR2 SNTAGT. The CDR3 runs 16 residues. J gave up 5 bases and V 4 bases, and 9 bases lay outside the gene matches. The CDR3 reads CASSVDTGGSHNEQFF. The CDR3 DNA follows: TGTGCCAGCAGTGTGGACACAGGGGGCAGTCACAATGAGCAGTTCTTC.

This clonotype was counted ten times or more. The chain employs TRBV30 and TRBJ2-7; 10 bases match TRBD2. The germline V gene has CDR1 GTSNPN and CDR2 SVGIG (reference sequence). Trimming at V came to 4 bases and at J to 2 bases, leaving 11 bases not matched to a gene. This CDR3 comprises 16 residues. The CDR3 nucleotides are TGTGCCTGGAACAGAGGGGTCGGGACTAGCGCCTACGAGCAGTACTTC. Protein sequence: CAWNRGVGTSAYEQYF.

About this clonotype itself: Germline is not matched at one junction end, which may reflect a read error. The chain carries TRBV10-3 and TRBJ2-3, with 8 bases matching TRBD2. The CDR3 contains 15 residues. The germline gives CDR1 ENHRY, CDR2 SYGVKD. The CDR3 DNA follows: TGTGCTATCACGGGGCTAGCGGGCAGCACAAATACGCAGTATTTT. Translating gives CAITGLAGSTNTQYF.

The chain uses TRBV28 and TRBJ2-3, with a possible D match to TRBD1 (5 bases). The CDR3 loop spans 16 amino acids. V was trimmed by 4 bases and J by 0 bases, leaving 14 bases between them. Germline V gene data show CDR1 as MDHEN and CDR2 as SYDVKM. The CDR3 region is CASSSTRQGSTDTQYF. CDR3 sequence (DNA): TGTGCCAGCAGTTCCACACGTCAGGGAAGCACAGATACGCAGTATTTT.